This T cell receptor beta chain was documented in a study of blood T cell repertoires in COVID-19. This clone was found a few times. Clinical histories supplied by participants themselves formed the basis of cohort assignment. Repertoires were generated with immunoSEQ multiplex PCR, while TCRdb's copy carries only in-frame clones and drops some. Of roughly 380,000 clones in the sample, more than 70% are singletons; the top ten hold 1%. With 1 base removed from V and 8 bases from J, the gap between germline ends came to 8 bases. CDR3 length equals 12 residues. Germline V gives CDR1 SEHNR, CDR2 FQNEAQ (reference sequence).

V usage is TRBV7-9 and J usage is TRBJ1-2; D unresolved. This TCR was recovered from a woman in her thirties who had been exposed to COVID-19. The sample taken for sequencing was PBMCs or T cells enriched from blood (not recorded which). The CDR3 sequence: CASSLGEGGYTF. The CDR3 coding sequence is TGTGCCAGCAGCTTAGGGGAGGGCGGCTACACCTTC.